The entry that follows covers one T cell receptor beta chain sequence. Its target is unknown. At one end, the junction sequence differs from germline, possibly due to a read error. The sample comes from a study of T cell repertoires in cytomegalovirus infection. Study context: Carrying CMV and the relevant HLA type showed in public TCR beta signatures.

Study results and limitations: Cumulated frequencies of public TCR beta families served to identify carriers of CMV plus the relevant HLA.

The CDR3 is made up of 13 amino acids. Germline CDR1 reads SGHAT; CDR2 reads FQNNGV. TCRdb reanalysed the reads using MiXCR and keeps one entry per CDR3 protein. The sample contains 150,000 to 200,000 distinct CDR3 sequences, roughly 19% of which appear only once. The sample consisted of PBMCs. The chain combines TRBV11-2 with TRBJ2-7, with D hard to call. The TCR sequence derives from a human donor in good health (CMV status not recorded). Some clones in this sample may be carry-over from other donors' samples. CDR3 sequence: CASRSSRAYEQNF. CDR3 nucleotide sequence: TGTGCCAGCCGCTCTTCCAGAGCCTACGAGCAGAACTTC.